This T cell receptor (beta chain) was observed in a study of blood T cell dynamics during melanoma immunotherapy. The study's findings and limits: The study could not tell melanoma-specific clones from general immune activation.

TCRdb keeps only in-frame clones here, not all; method: immunoSEQ multiplex PCR. The data contain thousands of clones, roughly 96% of them singletons. J lost 0 bases, V lost 0 bases, and 6 bases had no gene match. From germline, CDR1 is MGHRA and CDR2 YSYEKL. The CDR3 runs 17 residues. For this clone: Its cognate antigen is unknown.

Time point: week 3, after first cycle of checkpoint inhibitor. One draw preceded checkpoint blockade; another followed its first cycle at week 3. Patients had no prior systemic cancer treatment, immunosuppressants or other active cancers. This sample comprised effector memory CD8+ T cells from blood, obtained from a patient treated with checkpoint blockade. This sequence joins TRBV4-1 and TRBJ1-2; 8 nucleotides line up with TRBD1. The TCR was taken from a human donor with melanoma. DNA for the CDR3: TGCGCCAGCAGCCAAGAACGGACAGGGCCGGCTAACTATGGCTACACCTTC. Translating it yields CASSQERTGPANYGYTF.